What follows are 30 T cell receptor beta chains derived from one specimen sequenced in a study of a mutant IDH1 vaccine in newly diagnosed glioma. TCRdb's copy holds only in-frame clones and misses some; the assay was immunoSEQ multiplex PCR. The sample lists roughly 70,000 clones, over 70% occurring once. Documented time point: week 23, last vaccination. Vaccinated patients received 300 ug of mutant IDH1 20-mer peptide per dose, with topical imiquimod. No cognate antigen is known for these TCRs. The sequencing here drew on PBMCs, taken from a glioma patient whose treatment included an IDH1 peptide vaccine. These receptors all come from a man in his late teens or twenties with glioma.

The chain uses TRBV25-1 and TRBJ2-2; no firm D call. The CDR3 is 13 residues long. V lost 5 bases and J lost 0, with 4 bases in between. Per germline, CDR1 MGHDK and CDR2 SYGVNS. The chain's CDR3 is CASSISNTGELFF. The DNA of the CDR3 is TGTGCCAGCAGTATATCGAACACCGGGGAGCTGTTTTTT.

V and J are TRBV5-1 and TRBJ2-1, with D maybe TRBD2 (7 bases). V lost 5 bases and J 0 bases, leaving 12 bases between the germline ends. There are 15 residues in the CDR3. CDR1 and CDR2 (germline): SGHRS, YFSETQ. The CDR3 protein is CASRVGGASYNEQFF. CDR3 bases: TGCGCCAGCAGGGTGGGGGGGGCCTCCTACAATGAGCAGTTCTTC.

The chain has TRBV6-6 and TRBJ1-5; D is unresolved. Germline CDR1 reads MNHNY; CDR2 reads SVGAGI (reference sequence). CDR3 length: 12 amino acids. V was clipped by 7 bases and J by 4 bases, with 8 bases between them. The CDR3 loop reads CASNGPNQPQHF. The CDR3 nucleotides are TGTGCCAGCAATGGGCCTAATCAGCCCCAGCATTTT.

The chain recombines TRBV5-6 with TRBJ1-4, with D unresolved. This CDR3 has 13 amino acids. CDR1 is SGHDT, CDR2 YYEEEE, per germline. The V and J ends lost 4 bases and 8 bases respectively, with 12 bases between them. The CDR3 nucleotides read TGTGCCAGCAGCCCCCGGGTGGGGGAAAAACTGTTTTTT. Its protein is CASSPRVGEKLFF.

This clone has only one observation. V and J are TRBV7-2 and TRBJ2-3; possibly TRBD2 for D (7 bases). There are 16 residues in the CDR3. V lost 1 base, J lost 2 bases, and 13 bases lay in between. CDR1 is SGHTA, CDR2 FQGNSA, per germline. CDR3 sequence (DNA): TGTGCCAGCAGCTTAGGTTTACGGGGGGCCACAGATACGCAGTATTTT. Residues: CASSLGLRGATDTQYF.

This chain links TRBV29-1 with TRBJ1-5; D possibly corresponds to TRBD1 (5 bases). From germline, CDR1 is SQVTM and CDR2 ANQGSEA. V was shortened by 7 bases and J by 2 bases, with 18 bases between the two germline ends. CDR3 length equals 15 residues. CDR3: CSASGGFLGNQPQHF. The CDR3 nucleotides read TGCAGCGCCTCTGGGGGGTTTTTGGGCAATCAGCCCCAGCATTTT.

The rearrangement links TRBV9 to TRBJ2-5, with a tentative D call TRBD1 (7 bases). The length of the CDR3 is 14 residues. Germline CDR1 reads SGDLS; CDR2 reads YYNGEE. V was clipped by 4 bases and J by 1 base, with 11 bases between them. The DNA for the CDR3 is TGTGCCAGCAGCTCGGGGGACAGCCAAGAGACCCAGTACTTC. Encoded protein: CASSSGDSQETQYF. Full variable domain (missing parts from reference TRBV9 and TRBJ2-5): DSGVTQTPKHLITATGQRVTLRCSPRSGDLSVYWYQQSLDQGLQFLIQYYNGEERAKGNILERFSAQQFPDLHSELNLSSLELGDSALYFCASSSGDSQETQYFGPGTRLLVL.

CDR3: CASSSTLGQGRSGANVLTF. The CDR3 DNA reads as TGTGCCAGCAGCTCAACGTTGGGACAGGGCCGCTCTGGGGCCAACGTCCTGACTTTC. V is TRBV7-2 and J is TRBJ2-6, with 9 bases matching TRBD1. Germline CDR1 SGHTA, CDR2 FQGNSA. The CDR3 covers 19 residues. The J segment lost 0 bases and the V segment lost 4 bases, leaving 10 bases of the junction unmatched.

The genes are TRBV28 and TRBJ2-5; a possible D gene is TRBD2 (5 bases). The CDR3 is made up of 16 amino acids. The V gene lost 5 bases and the J gene lost 4 bases, with 20 bases spanning the gap. Germline V lookup: CDR1 MDHEN, CDR2 SYDVKM. CDR3 in amino acids: CASSARVVGAGETQYF. CDR3 in DNA: TGTGCCAGCAGTGCCCGGGTCGTGGGTGCGGGAGAGACCCAGTACTTC. The complete variable domain, with remaining parts taken from reference TRBV28 and TRBJ2-5, reads DVKVTQSSRYLVKRTGEKVFLECVQDMDHENMFWYRQDPGLGLRLIYFSYDVKMKEKGDIPEGYSVSREKKERFSLILESASTNQTSMYLCASSARVVGAGETQYFGPGTRLLVL.

The V call is TRBV30, the J call TRBJ2-7; D is perhaps TRBD2 (5 bases). V lost 5 bases and J 3 bases, leaving 17 bases between the germline ends. This CDR3 is 14 amino acids long. Germline-derived CDR1 and CDR2 are GTSNPN and SVGIG (reference sequence). CDR3 DNA sequence: TGTGCCTGGGACGCGAGCGGTTCCTTCTACGAGCAGTACTTC. Translating it yields CAWDASGSFYEQYF.

The chain combines TRBV6-5 with TRBJ1-1; D is uncertain. V dropped 0 bases and J dropped 7 bases, with 6 bases sitting between them. The germline gives CDR1 MNHEY, CDR2 SVGAGI. This CDR3 spans 12 amino acids. The CDR3: CASSYSVSEAFF. Written as DNA, the CDR3 is TGTGCCAGCAGTTACTCGGTAAGTGAAGCTTTCTTT.

The chain joins TRBV7-9 to TRBJ1-1; D not resolved. The CDR3 runs to 14 residues. V was cut by 3 bases and J by 3 bases, with 11 bases left in between. Germline V gene sequence: CDR1 SEHNR, CDR2 FQNEAQ (reference sequence). The CDR3 is CASSLAGRDTEAFF. Written as DNA, the CDR3 is TGTGCCAGCAGCTTGGCCGGGCGGGACACTGAAGCTTTCTTT.

This clone was seen a single time. This sequence joins TRBV2 and TRBJ1-2; D uncertain. The CDR3 has 12 residues. Trimming removed 1 base from V and 6 bases from J, with 6 bases in between. Germline V gene data show CDR1 as SNHLY and CDR2 as FYNNEI. For the CDR3, the DNA is TGTGCCAGCAGTGAAGGGCCGGATGGCTACACCTTC. It codes for CASSEGPDGYTF.

This chain uses TRBV11-3 with TRBJ2-3; 11 bases are shared with TRBD2. The junction had 13 bases not matched to a gene; V was cut back by 1 base and J by 1 base. The germline CDR1 and CDR2 sequences are SGHNT and YENEEA. The CDR3 spans 20 residues. CDR3 amino acids: CASSLGRSGGASEGTDTQYF. The DNA for the CDR3 is TGTGCCAGCAGCTTAGGGCGTAGCGGGGGGGCCTCCGAAGGCACAGATACGCAGTATTTT.

This chain links TRBV5-1 with TRBJ1-2; no clear D. V was trimmed by 3 bases and J by 4 bases, leaving 19 bases between them. CDR3 length: 16 amino acids. CDR1 is SGHRS, CDR2 YFSETQ, per germline. The CDR3 coding sequence is TGCGCCAGCAGCTCACGGAACATCCCCAGCAGCTATGGCTACACCTTC. Translating gives CASSSRNIPSSYGYTF.

J is TRBJ2-7 and V is TRBV5-4; TRBD1 is a possible D gene (5 bases). Trimming took 1 base from V and 1 from J, leaving 9 bases between them. Germline CDR1 and CDR2: SGHNT and YYREEE (reference sequence). CDR3 length: 14 amino acids. The chain's CDR3 is CASSLRGWSYEQYF. CDR3 nucleotide sequence: TGTGCCAGCAGCTTGAGGGGTTGGTCCTACGAGCAGTACTTC.

This clone was recorded a few times. The V gene is TRBV14, the J gene TRBJ1-1; TRBD1 aligns across 7 bases. Germline lookup yields CDR1 SGHDN and CDR2 FVKESK. This CDR3 is 16 amino acids long. V shed 4 bases, J shed 0 bases, and the junction held 8 bases outside the gene matches. The CDR3 spells CASSPPPQGVNTEAFF. The CDR3 nucleotides read TGTGCCAGCAGCCCCCCCCCGCAGGGGGTGAACACTGAAGCTTTCTTT.

The rearrangement joins TRBV5-5 to TRBJ1-4, with D uncertain. The germline V and J ends were trimmed by 2 bases and 0 bases, with 11 bases remaining between them. There are 16 residues in the CDR3. CDR1 SGHKS and CDR2 YYEKEE come from the germline V gene (reference sequence). DNA of the CDR3: TGTGCCAGCAGCTTTCGGACTGTTGCAACTAATGAAAAACTGTTTTTT. Translating gives CASSFRTVATNEKLFF.

This clone was counted only a few times. The chain carries TRBV30 and TRBJ1-5; D gene unclear. V lost 1 base and J 1 base, leaving 5 bases between the germline ends. This CDR3 contains 13 residues. Germline V CDR1 and CDR2: GTSNPN, SVGIG (reference sequence). The CDR3 nucleotides are TGTGCCTGGAGTGCCTCAAGCAATCAGCCCCAGCATTTT. Its protein product is CAWSASSNQPQHF. Combining the CDR3 with reference TRBV30 and TRBJ1-5 gives the whole variable domain SQTIHQWPATLVQPVGSPLSLECTVEGTSNPNLYWYRQAAGRGLQLLFYSVGIGQISSEVPQNLSASRPQDRQFILSSKKLLLSDSGFYLCAWSASSNQPQHFGDGTRLSIL.

The J gene is TRBJ2-7, the V gene TRBV27; TRBD2 is a possible D gene (7 bases). There are 14 residues in the CDR3. V was shortened by 7 bases and J by 2 bases, with 15 bases between the two germline ends. Germline V gene data show CDR1 as MNHEY and CDR2 as SMNVEV (reference sequence). CDR3 coding DNA: TGTGCCAGCACCCGGGCGCGGGGGCCCTACGAGCAGTACTTC. It yields the protein CASTRARGPYEQYF.

The chain has TRBV5-1 and TRBJ2-7; D gene ambiguous. The CDR3 extends over 14 amino acids. V was shortened by 3 bases and J by 7 bases, with 17 bases between the two germline ends. Germline V gene lookup returns CDR1 SGHRS and CDR2 YFSETQ. The CDR3 sequence is CASSYGRLELEQYF. DNA of the CDR3: TGCGCCAGCAGCTACGGACGTCTGGAGTTAGAGCAGTACTTC. Full variable domain (rest looked up from reference TRBV5-1 and TRBJ2-7): KAGVTQTPRYLIKTRGQQVTLSCSPISGHRSVSWYQQTPGQGLQFLFEYFSETQRNKGNFPGRFSGRQFSNSRSEMNVSTLELGDSALYLCASSYGRLELEQYFGPGTRLTVT.

The genes are TRBV9 and TRBJ2-1; D is unresolved. V was clipped by 2 bases and J by 2 bases, with 11 bases between them. This CDR3 contains 15 residues. CDR1 is SGDLS, CDR2 YYNGEE, per germline. CDR3 in amino acids: CASSVGGQTYNEQFF. CDR3 DNA: TGTGCCAGCAGCGTGGGTGGGCAGACCTACAATGAGCAGTTCTTC.

J is TRBJ2-5 and V is TRBV4-3, with D unresolved. There are 15 residues in the CDR3. Germline CDR1 is LGHNA and CDR2 is YSLEER. V was pared by 4 bases and J by 4 bases, with 16 bases between. In nucleotides, the CDR3 is TGCGCCAGCAGCCGCTGGGGAAATAATCGAGAGACCCAGTACTTC. Residues: CASSRWGNNRETQYF.

The J gene is TRBJ1-3, the V gene TRBV4-2, with D possibly being TRBD1 (5 bases). Germline lookup yields CDR1 LGHNA and CDR2 YNFKEQ. This CDR3 comprises 15 residues. V was pared by 1 base and J by 0 bases, with 7 bases between. The CDR3 bases are TGTGCCAGCAGCCAAGGCAGGGACTCTGGAAACACCATATATTTT. Protein: CASSQGRDSGNTIYF.

The rearrangement links TRBV4-3 to TRBJ2-7; the match to TRBD1 covers 9 bases. Germline V gene lookup returns CDR1 LGHNA and CDR2 YSLEER. The CDR3 is 19 amino acids. With V trimmed by 4 bases and J by 5 bases, 21 bases remained unmatched. DNA for the CDR3: TGCGCCAGCAGCCCACTTGCGGGACAGGGTGGTCGTTGGGTCCACGAGCAGTACTTC. It codes for CASSPLAGQGGRWVHEQYF.

The gene calls are TRBV9 and TRBJ2-1; TRBD2 might be the D (5 bases). Germline CDR1 SGDLS, CDR2 YYNGEE. CDR3 length: 15 residues. Trimming took 0 bases from V and 4 from J, leaving 11 bases between them. CDR3 protein: CASSVASGKYNEQFF. CDR3 nucleotides: TGTGCCAGCAGCGTAGCGAGCGGAAAGTACAATGAGCAGTTCTTC.

V is TRBV6-9 and J is TRBJ1-2; D not resolved. Germline V gives CDR1 MNHGY, CDR2 SVAAGI. The CDR3 has 14 residues. The ends were cut back, 1 base at V and 6 bases at J, with 12 bases in the middle. The CDR3 DNA is TGTGCCAGCAGTTATTTACGACATACCAATGGCTACACCTTC. Its protein is CASSYLRHTNGYTF.

This clone was detected only once. V and J are TRBV4-3 and TRBJ2-7; 11 nucleotides match TRBD2. This CDR3 has 17 amino acids. Losses at the gene ends were 3 bases for V and 4 bases for J; bases not matched to a gene: 11. Germline V CDR1 and CDR2: LGHNA, YSLEER. This CDR3 is CASSHGSLAGGIYEQYF. The CDR3 nucleotides are TGCGCCAGCAGCCATGGGTCTTTAGCGGGAGGGATATACGAGCAGTACTTC.

This rearrangement joins TRBV30 to TRBJ2-1, with TRBD1 as a possible D gene (6 bases). Trimming took 5 bases from V and 1 from J, leaving 15 bases between them. The CDR3 loop spans 15 amino acids. Germline CDR1 is GTSNPN and CDR2 is SVGIG (reference sequence). The CDR3 sequence: CAWFPRGGSYNEQFF. The CDR3 DNA reads TGTGCCTGGTTCCCCAGGGGTGGGTCCTACAATGAGCAGTTCTTC.

The chain couples TRBV7-9 to TRBJ2-7; 9 bases are shared with TRBD1. CDR3 length: 14 amino acids. Germline loops: CDR1 SEHNR, CDR2 FQNEAQ (reference sequence). The junction had 8 bases not matched to a gene; V was cut back by 5 bases and J by 6 bases. CDR3 DNA: TGTGCCAGCAGCCACGGGACAGGGTTACGCGAGCAGTACTTC. Translated: CASSHGTGLREQYF.